These 8 T cell receptor beta chains were sequenced from one sample in a study of control samples from healthy donors and cancer patients (dated by TCRdb to between 2020 and 2021). The method was the immunoSEQ multiplex PCR assay. Here the immuneACCESS table is served through TCRdb, limited to in-frame sequences with V and J called. Missing clones are a known gap in these copies; in checked studies unresolved V genes cover under half, and the rest lacks a known reason. Present in this sample are more than 100,000 clones, about 89% of which were seen just once. The ten largest clonotypes hold less than 9% of the sample. The sample consisted of blood. These receptors were taken from a woman under 30 in good health.

The chain uses TRBV28 and TRBJ1-5; D ambiguous. This CDR3 is built from 15 residues. Germline V gene data show CDR1 as MDHEN and CDR2 as SYDVKM. V was clipped by 5 bases and J by 8 bases, with 19 bases between them. In nucleotides, the CDR3 is TGTGCCAGCAGTACCCCCGACGGACGAGTTGAGCCCCAGCATTTT. This translates into CASSTPDGRVEPQHF.

The chain uses TRBV29-1 and TRBJ2-5; weak D call: TRBD2 (5 bases). Per germline, CDR1 SQVTM and CDR2 ANQGSEA. The CDR3 is 13 residues long. V was clipped by 4 bases and J by 4 bases, with 13 bases between them. The CDR3 DNA is TGCAGCGTTGGGAGGAGTCAACTAGAGACCCAGTACTTC. Translating it yields CSVGRSQLETQYF.

This chain links TRBV6-1 with TRBJ2-3; 8 bases are a match to TRBD1. J was trimmed by 3 bases and V by 3 bases; bases with no gene match: 2. The germline CDR1 and CDR2 sequences are MNHNS and SASEGT. The CDR3 runs to 14 residues. Here the CDR3 reads CASSDRGPTDTQYF. CDR3 DNA sequence: TGTGCCAGCAGTGACAGGGGGCCTACAGATACGCAGTATTTT.

This chain joins TRBV30 and TRBJ1-1; no clear D. This CDR3 is 13 amino acids long. Per the germline V gene, CDR1 is GTSNPN and CDR2 is SVGIG (reference sequence). The ends were cut back, 4 bases at V and 4 bases at J, with 13 bases in the middle. The CDR3 sequence: CAWNLARSTEAFF. The CDR3 DNA reads as TGTGCCTGGAATTTAGCCCGGAGCACTGAAGCTTTCTTT.

This clone was detected only once. The V and J genes are TRBV24-1 and TRBJ2-3; D is uncertain. Germline lookup yields CDR1 KGHDR and CDR2 SFDVKD. Trimming took 4 bases from V and 0 from J, leaving 7 bases between them. The CDR3 is 14 residues long. CDR3 amino acids: CATSDVRSTDTQYF. For the CDR3, the DNA is TGTGCCACCAGTGACGTCCGTAGCACAGATACGCAGTATTTT.

J is TRBJ1-5 and V is TRBV7-9; the match to TRBD1 covers 9 bases. Germline CDR1 SEHNR, CDR2 FQNEAQ (reference sequence). CDR3 length: 18 amino acids. J lost 0 bases, V lost 4 bases, and 10 bases had no gene match. The CDR3 DNA is TGTGCCAGCAGCTCCCGGGACAGGGTGCTCGATAGCAATCAGCCCCAGCATTTT. It encodes CASSSRDRVLDSNQPQHF.

The V gene is TRBV19, the J gene TRBJ2-1; a possible D gene is TRBD2 (7 bases). V dropped 2 bases and J dropped 9 bases, with 17 bases sitting between them. Germline loops: CDR1 LNHDA, CDR2 SQIVND (reference sequence). The CDR3 sequence is 15 residues long. The CDR3 here is CASSIPGGPLCEQFF. CDR3 bases: TGTGCCAGTAGTATACCGGGGGGCCCCCTCTGTGAGCAGTTCTTC. Combining the CDR3 with reference TRBV19 and TRBJ2-1 gives the whole variable domain DGGITQSPKYLFRKEGQNVTLSCEQNLNHDAMYWYRQDPGQGLRLIYYSQIVNDFQKGDIAEGYSVSREKKESFPLTVTSAQKNPTAFYLCASSIPGGPLCEQFFGPGTRLTVL.

V is TRBV30 and J is TRBJ1-1; unclear D gene. V lost 5 bases to trimming and J lost 5 bases, with 15 bases between them. The CDR3 length is 13 residues. Germline V gene sequence: CDR1 GTSNPN, CDR2 SVGIG (reference sequence). CDR3 sequence reads: CAWSRQAGTEAFF. In DNA form, the CDR3 reads TGTGCCTGGTCGAGGCAGGCGGGGACTGAAGCTTTCTTT.